Listed here are 11 T cell receptor beta chains from one sample, sequenced in a study of blood T cells in healthy people across ages. Combining a sample-barcoded 5' primer with a J-beta primer mix, a second PCR ran for about 6 to 11 cycles. TCRdb used MiXCR to reprocess the 5' RACE reads, holding one entry per CDR3 protein. The sample lists hundreds of thousands of distinct CDR3 sequences, roughly 21% seen once, with roughly 3.7% in the top ten. The sample consisted of blood. The receptors originated from a man in his sixties or seventies in good health.

This chain links TRBV24-1 with TRBJ2-3; D gene unclear. Trimming cost V 1 base and J 5 bases, with 15 bases left between them. The germline CDR1 and CDR2 sequences are KGHDR and SFDVKD. The CDR3 covers 16 residues. For the CDR3, the DNA is TGTGCCACCAGTGATTTACAGCCTAAGTTCGGAGATACGCAGTATTTT. Its protein product is CATSDLQPKFGDTQYF.

This clonotype has just a few counts. V and J are TRBV5-5 and TRBJ2-5; tentative D call: TRBD2 (5 bases). The end of the DNA is better explained by TRBJ2-1, so the J call may be wrong. Germline lookup yields CDR1 SGHKS and CDR2 YYEKEE (reference sequence). The CDR3 covers 15 residues. The DNA for the CDR3 is TGTGCCAGCAGCTTGGAACTAGAAGGCAGGAATGAGCAGTTCTTC. It is translated as CASSLELEGRNEQFF.

The gene calls are TRBV20-1 and TRBJ2-1; 8 bases align to TRBD2. Germline V CDR1 and CDR2: DFQATT, SNEGSKA (reference sequence). V shed 7 bases, J shed 3 bases, and the junction held 11 bases outside the gene matches. The CDR3 is 15 amino acids. CDR3 sequence: CSVPGGLAFYNEQFF. The CDR3 DNA follows: TGCAGTGTCCCGGGAGGACTAGCTTTCTACAATGAGCAGTTCTTC.

V is TRBV29-1 and J is TRBJ1-1; a weak D match, TRBD1 (5 bases). Germline loops: CDR1 SQVTM, CDR2 ANQGSEA. The CDR3 covers 11 residues. The V end lost 5 bases, the J end lost 9 bases, and 13 bases lay between the germline ends. The CDR3 sequence: CSVYTGTKAFF. In DNA form, the CDR3 reads TGCAGCGTTTATACAGGTACTAAAGCTTTCTTT.

Only a few counts were recorded for this clonotype. CDR3 DNA: TGTGCCAGCAGCTTAAGAGGACAGGGAGAAGCCAAAAACATTCAGTACTTC. Protein sequence: CASSLRGQGEAKNIQYF. The J gene is TRBJ2-4, the V gene TRBV7-6; 8 nucleotides line up with TRBD1. Looked up from germline, CDR1 is SGHVS and CDR2 is FNYEAQ. This CDR3 is 17 amino acids long. V was clipped by 2 bases and J by 0 bases; unmatched bases: 6. Drawing the rest from reference TRBV7-6 and TRBJ2-4, the complete variable domain is GAGVSQSPRYKVTKRGQDVALRCDPISGHVSLYWYRQALGQGPEFLTYFNYEAQQDKSGLPNDRFSAERPEGSISTLTIQRTEQRDSAMYRCASSLRGQGEAKNIQYFGAGTRLSVL.

The genes are TRBV12-3 or TRBV12-4 and TRBJ2-1; no reliable D call. This CDR3 spans 11 amino acids. Trimming shortened V by 1 base and J by 14 bases, and 9 bases separated the two germline ends. CDR3 in amino acids: CASSLGGSKFF. The DNA for the CDR3 is TGTGCCAGCAGTTTAGGAGGTTCGAAGTTCTTC.

On this clonotype itself: With a much larger clone just one base away, this may be a read error. This chain links TRBV25-1 with TRBJ1-4, with D possibly matching TRBD1 (5 bases). CDR3 length: 14 residues. The V and J ends lost 3 bases and 8 bases respectively, with 13 bases between them. Per the germline V gene, CDR1 is MGHDK and CDR2 is SYGVNS. This chain's CDR3 is CASSERGTREKLFF. DNA of the CDR3: TGTGCCAGCAGTGAGCGGGGGACTAGAGAAAAACTGTTTTTT.

This clonotype was counted between two and nine times. DNA for the CDR3: TGTGCCAGCAGTTCGTTCGGCAGCAACAATGAGCAGTTCTTC. It is translated as CASSSFGSNNEQFF. This rearrangement joins TRBV6-2 or TRBV6-3 to TRBJ2-5; D is ambiguous. The DNA end lines up better with TRBJ2-1; the J call may be wrong. Per the germline V gene, CDR1 is MNHEY and CDR2 is SVGEGT. This CDR3 comprises 14 residues.

Points on this clonotype: The junction differs from germline at one of its ends, possibly a read error. This chain links TRBV9 with TRBJ2-7; perhaps TRBD2 as D (6 bases). Germline CDR1 is SGDLS and CDR2 is YYNGEE. This CDR3 has 12 amino acids. The CDR3 sequence: CASTVTSIEQYF. CDR3 nucleotides: TGTGCCAGCACCGTAACTAGCATCGAGCAGTACTTC.

In this sample, this clonotype turned up many times. As DNA, the CDR3 is TGCGCCAGCAGCCACAGGCGATCCGACAGGGGATTTTTCTACGAGCAGTACTTC. This translates into CASSHRRSDRGFFYEQYF. This rearrangement joins TRBV4-3 to TRBJ2-7; TRBD1 matches 8 bases. The CDR3 runs to 18 residues. Germline V lookup: CDR1 LGHNA, CDR2 YSLEER. Trimming removed 3 bases from V and 3 bases from J; junction bases left unmatched: 16.

Many counts were recorded for this clonotype. The genes are TRBV3-1 and TRBJ2-5; D unresolved. Trimming stripped 6 bases from V and 1 base from J, with 6 bases between. This CDR3 spans 12 amino acids. Per the germline V gene, CDR1 is LGHDT and CDR2 is YNNKEL (reference sequence). CDR3 DNA sequence: TGTGCCAGCAGTAGGCTCCAAGAGACCCAGTACTTC. Its translation: CASSRLQETQYF.